This T cell receptor (beta chain) was retrieved from a study of shared clonotypes between healthy human individuals. Profiling relied on immunoSEQ multiplex PCR, and the TCRdb table lists in-frame clones only, not all of them. This table has about 1 million clones, 65% to 75% appearing once. V was pared by 5 bases and J by 7 bases, with 5 bases of the junction left unmatched. From germline, CDR1 is LNHDA and CDR2 SQIVND (reference sequence). The CDR3 consists of 14 residues. The chain employs TRBV19 and TRBJ1-4; 9 bases agree with TRBD1. The sample consisted of memory CD4+ T cells sorted from blood. Indicated subset: CD45RA-negative fraction. The TCR originated in a man younger than 35 in good health. The CDR3 reads CASSATGGIEKLFF. CDR3 coding DNA: TGTGCCAGTAGTGCCACAGGGGGCATTGAAAAACTGTTTTTT. Full variable domain (missing parts from reference TRBV19 and TRBJ1-4): DGGITQSPKYLFRKEGQNVTLSCEQNLNHDAMYWYRQDPGQGLRLIYYSQIVNDFQKGDIAEGYSVSREKKESFPLTVTSAQKNPTAFYLCASSATGGIEKLFFGSGTQLSVL.